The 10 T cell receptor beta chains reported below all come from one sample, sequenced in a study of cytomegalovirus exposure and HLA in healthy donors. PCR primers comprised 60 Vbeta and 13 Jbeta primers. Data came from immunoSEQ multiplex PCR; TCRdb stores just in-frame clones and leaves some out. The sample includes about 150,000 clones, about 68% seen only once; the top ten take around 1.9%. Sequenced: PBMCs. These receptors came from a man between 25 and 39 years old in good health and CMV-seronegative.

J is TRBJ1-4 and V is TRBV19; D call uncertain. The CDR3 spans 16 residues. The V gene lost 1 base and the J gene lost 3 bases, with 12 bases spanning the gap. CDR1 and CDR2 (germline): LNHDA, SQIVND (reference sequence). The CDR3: CASSIGEQAPNEKLFF. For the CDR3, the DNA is TGTGCCAGTAGTATAGGGGAGCAGGCTCCTAATGAAAAACTGTTTTTT.

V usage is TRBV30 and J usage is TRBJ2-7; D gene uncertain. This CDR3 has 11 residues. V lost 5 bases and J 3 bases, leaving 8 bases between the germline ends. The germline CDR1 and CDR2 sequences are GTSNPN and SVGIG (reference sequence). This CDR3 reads CAWGPSYEQYF. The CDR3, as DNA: TGTGCCTGGGGCCCTAGCTACGAGCAGTACTTC.

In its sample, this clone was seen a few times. The CDR3 DNA sequence: TGTGCCAGCAGCTTACTCTCGGGCACTGAAGCTTTCTTT. This encodes CASSLLSGTEAFF. J is TRBJ1-1 and V is TRBV7-8; no clear D gene. CDR1 and CDR2 from the germline V gene are SGHVS and FQNEAQ. The CDR3 extends over 13 amino acids. V lost 2 bases to trimming and J lost 4 bases, with 8 bases between them. Filled out from reference TRBV7-8 and TRBJ1-1, the complete variable domain reads GAGVSQSPRYKVAKRGQDVALRCDPISGHVSLFWYQQALGQGPEFLTYFQNEAQLDKSGLPSDRFFAERPEGSVSTLKIQRTQQEDSAVYLCASSLLSGTEAFFGQGTRLTVV.

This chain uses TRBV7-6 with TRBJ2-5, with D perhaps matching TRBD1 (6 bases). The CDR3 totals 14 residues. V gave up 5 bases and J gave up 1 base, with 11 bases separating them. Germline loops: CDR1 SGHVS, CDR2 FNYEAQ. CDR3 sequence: CASSPRGIQETQYF. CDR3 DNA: TGTGCCAGCAGCCCCAGGGGTATCCAAGAGACCCAGTACTTC.

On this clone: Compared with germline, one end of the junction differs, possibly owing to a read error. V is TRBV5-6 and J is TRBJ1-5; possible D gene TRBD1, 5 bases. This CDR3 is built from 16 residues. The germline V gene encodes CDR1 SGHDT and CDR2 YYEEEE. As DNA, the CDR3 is TGTGCCAGCAGCGTATGGCAAGGGGTCCCTAATCAGCCCCAGAATTTT. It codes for CASSVWQGVPNQPQNF.

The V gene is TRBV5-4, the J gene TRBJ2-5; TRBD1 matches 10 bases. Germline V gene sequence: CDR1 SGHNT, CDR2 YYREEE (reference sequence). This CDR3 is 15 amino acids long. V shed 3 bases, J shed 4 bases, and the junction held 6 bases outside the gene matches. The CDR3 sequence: CASSSRTGGLETQYF. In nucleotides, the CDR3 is TGTGCCAGCAGCTCACGGACAGGGGGATTAGAGACCCAGTACTTC.

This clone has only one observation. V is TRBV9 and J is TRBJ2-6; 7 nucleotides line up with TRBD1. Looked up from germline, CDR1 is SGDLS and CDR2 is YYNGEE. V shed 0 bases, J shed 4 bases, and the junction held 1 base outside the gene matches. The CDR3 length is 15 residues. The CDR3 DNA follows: TGTGCCAGCAGCGTAGAGGGGGCCGGGGCCAACGTCCTGACTTTC. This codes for CASSVEGAGANVLTF.

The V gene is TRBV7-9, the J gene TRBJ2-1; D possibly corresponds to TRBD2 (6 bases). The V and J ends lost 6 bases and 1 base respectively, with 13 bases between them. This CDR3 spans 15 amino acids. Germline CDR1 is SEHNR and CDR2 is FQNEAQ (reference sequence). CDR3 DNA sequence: TGTGCCAGCAGATCCAGGCGGGGATCCTACAATGAGCAGTTCTTC. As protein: CASRSRRGSYNEQFF.

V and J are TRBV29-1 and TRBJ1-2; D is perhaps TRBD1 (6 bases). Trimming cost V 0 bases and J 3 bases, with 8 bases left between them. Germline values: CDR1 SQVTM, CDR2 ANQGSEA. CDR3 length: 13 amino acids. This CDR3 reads CSVEDPGDYGYTF. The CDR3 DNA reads TGCAGCGTTGAAGATCCAGGGGACTATGGCTACACCTTC. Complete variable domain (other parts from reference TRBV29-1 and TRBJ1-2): SAVISQKPSRDICQRGTSLTIQCQVDSQVTMMFWYRQQPGQSLTLIATANQGSEATYESGFVIDKFPISRPNLTFSTLTVSNMSPEDSSIYLCSVEDPGDYGYTFGSGTRLTVV.

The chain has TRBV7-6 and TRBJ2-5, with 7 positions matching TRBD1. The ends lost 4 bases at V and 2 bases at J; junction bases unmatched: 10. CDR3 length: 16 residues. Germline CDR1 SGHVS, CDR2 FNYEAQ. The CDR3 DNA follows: TGTGCCAGCAGCTCCGCGACAGGGTGGGGGCAAGAGACCCAGTACTTC. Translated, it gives CASSSATGWGQETQYF.